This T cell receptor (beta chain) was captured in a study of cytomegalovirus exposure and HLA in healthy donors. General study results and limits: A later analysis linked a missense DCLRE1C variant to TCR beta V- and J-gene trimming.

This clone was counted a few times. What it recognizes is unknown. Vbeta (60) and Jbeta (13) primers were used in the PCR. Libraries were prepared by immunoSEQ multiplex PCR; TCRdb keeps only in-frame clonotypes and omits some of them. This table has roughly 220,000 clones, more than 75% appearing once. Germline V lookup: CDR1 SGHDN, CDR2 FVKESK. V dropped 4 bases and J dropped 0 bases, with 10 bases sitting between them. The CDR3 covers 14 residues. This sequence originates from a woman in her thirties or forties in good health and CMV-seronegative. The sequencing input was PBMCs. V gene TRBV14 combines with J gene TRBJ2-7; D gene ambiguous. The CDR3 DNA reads TGTGCCAGCAGCCCTCGCCAGTCCTCCTACGAGCAGTACTTC. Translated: CASSPRQSSYEQYF.